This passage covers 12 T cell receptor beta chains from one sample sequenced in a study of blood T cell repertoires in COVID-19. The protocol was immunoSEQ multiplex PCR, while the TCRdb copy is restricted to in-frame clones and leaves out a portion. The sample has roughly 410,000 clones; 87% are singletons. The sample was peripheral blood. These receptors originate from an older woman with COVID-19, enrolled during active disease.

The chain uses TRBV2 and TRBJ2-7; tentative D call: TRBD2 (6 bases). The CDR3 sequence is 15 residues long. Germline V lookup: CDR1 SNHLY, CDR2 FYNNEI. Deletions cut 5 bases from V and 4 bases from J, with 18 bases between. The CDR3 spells CASSSGTSILYEQYF. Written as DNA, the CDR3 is TGTGCCAGCAGTTCCGGGACTTCCATTTTATACGAGCAGTACTTC.

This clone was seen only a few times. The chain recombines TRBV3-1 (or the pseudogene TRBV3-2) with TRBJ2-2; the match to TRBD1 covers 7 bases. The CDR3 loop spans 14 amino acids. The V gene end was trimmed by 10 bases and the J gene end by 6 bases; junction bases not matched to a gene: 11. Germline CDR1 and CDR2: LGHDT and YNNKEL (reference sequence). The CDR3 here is CATRGGFAAGELFF. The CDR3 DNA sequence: TGTGCCACGCGAGGGGGCTTCGCCGCCGGGGAGCTGTTTTTT.

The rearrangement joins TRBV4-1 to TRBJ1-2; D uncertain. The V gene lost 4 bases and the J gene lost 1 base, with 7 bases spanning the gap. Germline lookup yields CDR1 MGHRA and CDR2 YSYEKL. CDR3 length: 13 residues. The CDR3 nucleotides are TGCGCCAGCAGCCGGACTGATAACTATGGCTACACCTTC. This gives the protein CASSRTDNYGYTF.

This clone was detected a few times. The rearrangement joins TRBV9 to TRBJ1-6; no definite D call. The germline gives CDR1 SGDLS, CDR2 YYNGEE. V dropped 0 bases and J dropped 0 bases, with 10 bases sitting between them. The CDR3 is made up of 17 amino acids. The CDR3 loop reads CASSVGSPSSYNSPLHF. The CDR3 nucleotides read TGTGCCAGCAGCGTAGGGTCCCCGAGCTCCTATAATTCACCCCTCCACTTT.

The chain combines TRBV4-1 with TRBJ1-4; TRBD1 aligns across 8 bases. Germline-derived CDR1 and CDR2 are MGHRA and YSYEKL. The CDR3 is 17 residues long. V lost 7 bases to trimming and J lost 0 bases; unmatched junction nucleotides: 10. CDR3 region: CASTQGAHRATNEKLFF. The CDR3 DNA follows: TGCGCCAGCACGCAGGGGGCTCATCGGGCAACTAATGAAAAACTGTTTTTT.

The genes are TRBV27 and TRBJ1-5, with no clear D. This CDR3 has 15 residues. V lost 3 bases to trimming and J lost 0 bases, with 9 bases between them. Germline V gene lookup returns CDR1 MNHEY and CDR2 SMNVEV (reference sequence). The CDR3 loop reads CASSFRENSNQPQHF. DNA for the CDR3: TGTGCCAGCAGTTTCCGAGAAAATAGCAATCAGCCCCAGCATTTT.

The CDR3 reads CASSPYSGGAGETQYF. The DNA of the CDR3 is TGCGCCAGCAGCCCCTACAGCGGGGGGGCAGGAGAGACCCAGTACTTC. The chain uses TRBV5-1 and TRBJ2-5, with TRBD2 matching over 10 bases. Looked up from germline, CDR1 is SGHRS and CDR2 is YFSETQ. The CDR3 contains 16 residues. V lost 4 bases to trimming and J lost 4 bases; unmatched junction nucleotides: 10. Filled out from reference TRBV5-1 and TRBJ2-5, the complete variable domain reads KAGVTQTPRYLIKTRGQQVTLSCSPISGHRSVSWYQQTPGQGLQFLFEYFSETQRNKGNFPGRFSGRQFSNSRSEMNVSTLELGDSALYLCASSPYSGGAGETQYFGPGTRLLVL.

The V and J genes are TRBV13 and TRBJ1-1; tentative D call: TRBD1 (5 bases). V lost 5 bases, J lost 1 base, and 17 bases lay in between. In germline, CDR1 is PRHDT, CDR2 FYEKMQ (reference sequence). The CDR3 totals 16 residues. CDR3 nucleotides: TGTGCCAGCAGCAACACGCCTCAGGGAAGGAACACTGAAGCTTTCTTT. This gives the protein CASSNTPQGRNTEAFF.

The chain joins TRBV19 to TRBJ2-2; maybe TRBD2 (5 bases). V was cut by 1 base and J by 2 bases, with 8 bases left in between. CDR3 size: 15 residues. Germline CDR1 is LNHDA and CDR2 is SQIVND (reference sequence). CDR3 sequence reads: CASSIVGVNTGELFF. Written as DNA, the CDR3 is TGTGCCAGTAGTATAGTCGGGGTCAACACCGGGGAGCTGTTTTTT.

CDR3 DNA sequence: TGTGCCAGCAGCTTGAGTCGCGGGACCTATGGCTACACCTTC. Translated, it gives CASSLSRGTYGYTF. The rearrangement links TRBV5-4 to TRBJ1-2; D perhaps matches TRBD1 (5 bases). Germline assignment: CDR1 SGHNT and CDR2 YYREEE (reference sequence). Deletions cut 1 base from V and 4 bases from J, with 11 bases between. This CDR3 is built from 14 residues.

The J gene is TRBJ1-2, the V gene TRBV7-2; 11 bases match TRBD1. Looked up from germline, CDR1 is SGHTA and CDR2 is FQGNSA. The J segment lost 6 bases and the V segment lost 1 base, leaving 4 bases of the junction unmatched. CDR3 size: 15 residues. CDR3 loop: CASSLGSDRGHGYTF. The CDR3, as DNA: TGTGCCAGCAGCTTAGGCTCGGACAGGGGGCATGGCTACACCTTC.

This chain's CDR3 is CASSEALLAGPPYNEQFF. CDR3 bases: TGTGCCAGCAGTGAAGCGCTCCTAGCGGGGCCCCCGTACAATGAGCAGTTCTTC. The gene calls are TRBV6-1 and TRBJ2-1; the match to TRBD2 covers 9 bases. Germline values: CDR1 MNHNS, CDR2 SASEGT. V was pared by 0 bases and J by 4 bases, with 10 bases of the junction left unmatched. CDR3 length: 18 amino acids.